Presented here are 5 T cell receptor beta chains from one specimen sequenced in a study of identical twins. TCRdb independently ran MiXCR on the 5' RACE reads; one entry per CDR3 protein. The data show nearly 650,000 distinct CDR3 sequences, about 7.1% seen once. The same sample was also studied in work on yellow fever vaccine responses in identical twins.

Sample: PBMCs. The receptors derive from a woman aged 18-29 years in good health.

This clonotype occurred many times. For the CDR3, the DNA is TGTGCCAGCAGCTTAGCCGCTGAAGCTTTCTTT. Its translation is CASSLAAEAFF. The rearrangement uses TRBV7-9 and TRBJ1-1, with unresolved D. Between the trimmed V and J ends, which lost 0 bases and 6 bases, there was a span of 2 bases. The CDR3 consists of 11 residues. Germline V gene data show CDR1 as SEHNR and CDR2 as FQNEAQ (reference sequence). Combining the CDR3 with reference TRBV7-9 and TRBJ1-1 gives the whole variable domain DTGVSQNPRHKITKRGQNVTFRCDPISEHNRLYWYRQTLGQGPEFLTYFQNEAQLEKSRLLSDRFSAERPKGSFSTLEIQRTEQGDSAMYLCASSLAAEAFFGQGTRLTVV.

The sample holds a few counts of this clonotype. This CDR3 reads CASGYRGPYEQYF. As DNA, the CDR3 is TGTGCCAGCGGGTACAGGGGGCCCTACGAGCAGTACTTC. The chain combines TRBV28 with TRBJ2-7; TRBD1 matches at 9 bases. In germline, CDR1 is MDHEN, CDR2 SYDVKM. V shed 8 bases, J shed 2 bases, and the junction held 4 bases outside the gene matches. This CDR3 spans 13 amino acids.

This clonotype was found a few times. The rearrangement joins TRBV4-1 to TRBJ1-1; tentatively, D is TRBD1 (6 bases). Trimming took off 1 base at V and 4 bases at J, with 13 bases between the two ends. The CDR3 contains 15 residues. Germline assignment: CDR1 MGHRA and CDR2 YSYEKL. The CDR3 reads CASSQVPGAFTEAFF. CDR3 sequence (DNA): TGCGCCAGCAGCCAAGTCCCAGGGGCTTTCACTGAAGCTTTCTTT.

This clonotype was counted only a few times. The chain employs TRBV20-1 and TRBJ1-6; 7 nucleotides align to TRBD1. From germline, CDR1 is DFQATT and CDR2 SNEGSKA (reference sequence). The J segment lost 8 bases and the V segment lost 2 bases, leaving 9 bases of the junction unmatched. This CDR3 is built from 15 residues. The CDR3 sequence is CSARIDRVAHSPLHF. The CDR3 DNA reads TGCAGTGCTAGAATCGACAGGGTCGCGCATTCACCCCTCCACTTT.

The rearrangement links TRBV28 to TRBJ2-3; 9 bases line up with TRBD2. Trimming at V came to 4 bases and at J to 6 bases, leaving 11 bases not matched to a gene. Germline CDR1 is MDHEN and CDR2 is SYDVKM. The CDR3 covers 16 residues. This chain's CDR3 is CASSSPPGLAGDTQYF. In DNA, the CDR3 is TGTGCCAGCAGTTCACCACCGGGACTAGCCGGGGATACGCAGTATTTT.